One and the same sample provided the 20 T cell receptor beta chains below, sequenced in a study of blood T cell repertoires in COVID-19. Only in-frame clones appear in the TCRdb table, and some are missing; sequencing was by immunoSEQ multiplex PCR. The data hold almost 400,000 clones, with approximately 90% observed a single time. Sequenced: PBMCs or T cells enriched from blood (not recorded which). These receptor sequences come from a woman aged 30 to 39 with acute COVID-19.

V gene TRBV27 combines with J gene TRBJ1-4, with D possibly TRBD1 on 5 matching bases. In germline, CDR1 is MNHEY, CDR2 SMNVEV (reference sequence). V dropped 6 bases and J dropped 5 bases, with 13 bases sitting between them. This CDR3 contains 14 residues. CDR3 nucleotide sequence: TGTGCCAGCAGCTCCCGGGGGGGGAATGAAAAACTGTTTTTT. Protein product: CASSSRGGNEKLFF.

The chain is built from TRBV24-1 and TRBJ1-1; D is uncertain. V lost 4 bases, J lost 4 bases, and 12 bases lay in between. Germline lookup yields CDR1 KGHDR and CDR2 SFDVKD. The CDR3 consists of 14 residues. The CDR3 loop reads CATSDSLRGTEAFF. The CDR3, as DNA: TGTGCCACCAGTGACTCCCTTCGGGGCACTGAAGCTTTCTTT.

CDR3 residues: CASSRGGGKKETQYF. The CDR3 DNA reads TGTGCCAGCAGCAGGGGCGGGGGCAAAAAAGAGACCCAGTACTTC. The rearrangement joins TRBV2 to TRBJ2-5; the D gene is possibly TRBD2 (7 bases). Between the trimmed V and J ends, which lost 6 bases and 3 bases, there was a span of 17 bases. CDR1 is SNHLY and CDR2 is FYNNEI in the germline V gene. This CDR3 comprises 15 residues. Based on the CDR3 plus reference TRBV2 and TRBJ2-5, the full variable domain is EPEVTQTPSHQVTQMGQEVILRCVPISNHLYFYWYRQILGQKVEFLVSFYNNEISEKSEIFDDQFSVERPDGSNFTLKIRSTKLEDSAMYFCASSRGGGKKETQYFGPGTRLLVL.

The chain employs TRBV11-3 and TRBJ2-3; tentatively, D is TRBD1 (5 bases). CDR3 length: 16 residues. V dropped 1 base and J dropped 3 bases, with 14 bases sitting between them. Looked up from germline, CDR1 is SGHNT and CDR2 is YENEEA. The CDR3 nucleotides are TGTGCCAGCAGCTTAGGGCGTGTTAGGGGAACAGATACGCAGTATTTT. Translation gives CASSLGRVRGTDTQYF.

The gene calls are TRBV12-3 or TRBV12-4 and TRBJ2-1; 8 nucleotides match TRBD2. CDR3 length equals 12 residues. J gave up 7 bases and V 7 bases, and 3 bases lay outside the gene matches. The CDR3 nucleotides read TGTGCCAGCAAGATAGCGGGGAATGAGCAGTTCTTC. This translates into CASKIAGNEQFF.

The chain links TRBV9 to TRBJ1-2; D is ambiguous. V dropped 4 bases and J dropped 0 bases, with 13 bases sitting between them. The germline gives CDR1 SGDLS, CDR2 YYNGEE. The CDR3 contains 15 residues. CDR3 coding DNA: TGTGCCAGCAGCAAAGGAGGGAATACTAACTATGGCTACACCTTC. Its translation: CASSKGGNTNYGYTF.

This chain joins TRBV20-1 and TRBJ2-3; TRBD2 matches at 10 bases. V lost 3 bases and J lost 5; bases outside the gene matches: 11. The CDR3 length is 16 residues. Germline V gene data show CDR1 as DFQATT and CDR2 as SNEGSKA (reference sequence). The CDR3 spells CSASWASGGGEDTQYF. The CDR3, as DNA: TGCAGTGCTAGTTGGGCTAGCGGGGGTGGGGAAGATACGCAGTATTTT.

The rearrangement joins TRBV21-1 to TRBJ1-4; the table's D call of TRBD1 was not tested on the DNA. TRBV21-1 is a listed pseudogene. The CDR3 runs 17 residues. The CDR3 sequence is CASSKSDSRATNEKLFF. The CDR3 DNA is TGTGCCAGCAGCAAATCTGACAGCAGAGCAACTAATGAAAAACTGTTTTTT.

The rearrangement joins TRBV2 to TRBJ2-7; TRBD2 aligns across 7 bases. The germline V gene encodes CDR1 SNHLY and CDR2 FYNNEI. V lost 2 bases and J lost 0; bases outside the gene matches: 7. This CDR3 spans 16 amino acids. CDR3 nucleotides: TGTGCCAGCAGTGAAAGGGGCGGGGGAAGCTCCTACGAGCAGTACTTC. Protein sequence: CASSERGGGSSYEQYF.

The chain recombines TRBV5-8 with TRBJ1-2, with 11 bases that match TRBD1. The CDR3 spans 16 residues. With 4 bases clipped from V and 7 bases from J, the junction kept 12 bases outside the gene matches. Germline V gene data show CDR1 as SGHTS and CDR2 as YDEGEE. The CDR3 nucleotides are TGTGCCAGCAGCGACTGGATAGGACAGGGGGCTTCTGGCTACACCTTC. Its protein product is CASSDWIGQGASGYTF.

The CDR3 sequence: CASRPGLGSPGRNTGELFF. The CDR3 nucleotides read TGTGCCAGCCGCCCCGGGTTGGGTAGTCCGGGTCGGAACACCGGGGAGCTGTTTTTT. This sequence joins TRBV9 and TRBJ2-2, with unresolved D. CDR3 length: 19 amino acids. Between the trimmed V and J ends, which lost 7 bases and 1 base, there was a span of 26 bases. In germline, CDR1 is SGDLS, CDR2 YYNGEE.

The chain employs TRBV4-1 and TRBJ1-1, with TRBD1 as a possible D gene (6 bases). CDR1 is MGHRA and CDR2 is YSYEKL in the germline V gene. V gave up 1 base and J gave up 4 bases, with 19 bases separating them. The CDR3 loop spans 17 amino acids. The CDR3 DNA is TGCGCCAGCAGCCAAGGGGAGTTCTACAGGGTTTCCACTGAAGCTTTCTTT. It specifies CASSQGEFYRVSTEAFF.

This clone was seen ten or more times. The CDR3 sequence: CASSRGDSTYGYTF. The CDR3 DNA sequence: TGTGCCAGCAGCCGCGGGGACAGCACTTATGGCTACACCTTC. The chain combines TRBV7-2 with TRBJ1-2, with 7 positions matching TRBD1. With V trimmed by 5 bases and J by 5 bases, 8 bases remained unmatched. From germline, CDR1 is SGHTA and CDR2 FQGNSA. The CDR3 extends over 14 amino acids.

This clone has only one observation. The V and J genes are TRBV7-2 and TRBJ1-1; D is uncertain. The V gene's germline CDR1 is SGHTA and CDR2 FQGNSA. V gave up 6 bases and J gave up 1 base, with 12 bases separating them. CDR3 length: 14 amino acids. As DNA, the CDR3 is TGTGCCAGCAGTCGTCGGACTGGGAACACTGAAGCTTTCTTT. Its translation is CASSRRTGNTEAFF.

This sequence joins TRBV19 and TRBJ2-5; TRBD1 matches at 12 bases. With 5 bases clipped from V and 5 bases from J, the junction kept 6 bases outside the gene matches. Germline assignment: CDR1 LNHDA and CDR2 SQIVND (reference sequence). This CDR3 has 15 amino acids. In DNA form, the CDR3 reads TGTGCCAGTAGTGGGACAGGGGGCTCGGGGGAGACCCAGTACTTC. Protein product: CASSGTGGSGETQYF.

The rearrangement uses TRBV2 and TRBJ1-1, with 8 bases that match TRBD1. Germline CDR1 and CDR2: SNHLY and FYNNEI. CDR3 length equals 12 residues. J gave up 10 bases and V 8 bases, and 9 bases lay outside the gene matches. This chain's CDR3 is CASGTGGGPAFF. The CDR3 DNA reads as TGTGCCAGCGGAACAGGGGGTGGGCCAGCTTTCTTT.

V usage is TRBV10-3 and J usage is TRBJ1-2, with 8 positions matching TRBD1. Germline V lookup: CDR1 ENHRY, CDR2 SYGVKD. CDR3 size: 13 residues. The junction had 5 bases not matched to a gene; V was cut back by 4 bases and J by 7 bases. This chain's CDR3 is CAISADRGSGYTF. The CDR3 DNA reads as TGTGCCATCAGTGCAGACAGGGGATCTGGCTACACCTTC.

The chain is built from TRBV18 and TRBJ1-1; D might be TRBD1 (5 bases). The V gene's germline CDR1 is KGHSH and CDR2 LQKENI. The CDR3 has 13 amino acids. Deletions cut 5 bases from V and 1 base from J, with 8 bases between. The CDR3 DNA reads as TGTGCCAGCTCATCGGACAAGAACACTGAAGCTTTCTTT. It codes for CASSSDKNTEAFF. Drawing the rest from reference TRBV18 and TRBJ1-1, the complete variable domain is NAGVMQNPRHLVRRRGQEARLRCSPMKGHSHVYWYRQLPEEGLKFMVYLQKENIIDESGMPKERFSAEFPKEGPSILRIQQVVRGDSAAYFCASSSDKNTEAFFGQGTRLTVV.

The CDR3 region is CASSLGLATDTQYF. The CDR3 DNA sequence: TGCGCCAGCAGCTTGGGGCTGGCAACAGATACGCAGTATTTT. The chain has TRBV5-1 and TRBJ2-3; D remains unclear. Germline loops: CDR1 SGHRS, CDR2 YFSETQ. The length of the CDR3 is 14 residues. The germline V and J ends were trimmed by 0 bases and 3 bases, with 8 bases remaining between them.

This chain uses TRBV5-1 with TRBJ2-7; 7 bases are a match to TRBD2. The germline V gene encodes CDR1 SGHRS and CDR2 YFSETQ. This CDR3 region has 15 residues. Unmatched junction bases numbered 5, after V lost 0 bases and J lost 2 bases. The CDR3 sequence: CASSLGAGEAYEQYF. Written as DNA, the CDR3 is TGCGCCAGCAGCTTGGGGGCGGGGGAGGCCTACGAGCAGTACTTC.